This TCR beta chain stems from a study of T cell clusters in autoimmune cytopenias. Study information: TRB sequencing had a median around 52,000 reads and about 2,500 distinct clonotypes per sample.

TRB was amplified from roughly 0.25 ug of peripheral blood genomic DNA per sample. Germline V gene lookup returns CDR1 MNHEY and CDR2 SVGAGI. This CDR3 has 11 residues. By frequency, this clonotype is medium-sized. TRB rearrangements were amplified by touch-down multiplex PCR with mixed TRB-A/B primers. From its re-call of the multiplex PCR reads, TCRdb lists each CDR3 protein once, without DNA. Its listing shows a few thousand distinct CDR3 sequences. The data also belong to a second study, concerning T cell repertoires in aging, cancer and after chemotherapy. From that study: Across the chemotherapy interval, each cancer cohort showed higher median generation probability, suggesting thymic rebound.

The clonotype was recovered from a human donor in good health. The sample taken for sequencing was peripheral blood. This chain links TRBV6-5 with TRBJ1-1. The CDR3 reads CASSTNTEAFF.